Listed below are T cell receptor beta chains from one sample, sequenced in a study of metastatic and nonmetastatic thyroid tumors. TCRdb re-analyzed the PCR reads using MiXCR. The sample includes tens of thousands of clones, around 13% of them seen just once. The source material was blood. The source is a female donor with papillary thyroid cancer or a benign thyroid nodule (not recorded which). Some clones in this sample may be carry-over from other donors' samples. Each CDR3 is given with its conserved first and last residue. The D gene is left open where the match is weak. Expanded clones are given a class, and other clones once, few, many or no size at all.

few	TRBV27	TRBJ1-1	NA	CASSLTGRHTEAFF	TGTGCCAGCAGTTTAACAGGGCGCCACACTGAAGCTTTCTTT
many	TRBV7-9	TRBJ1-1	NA	CASSGRGITEAFF	TGTGCCAGCAGCGGGAGGGGGATTACTGAAGCTTTCTTT
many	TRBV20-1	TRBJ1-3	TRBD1	CSARAQDRDSGNTIYF	TGCAGTGCTAGAGCCCAAGACAGGGACTCTGGAAACACCATATATTTT
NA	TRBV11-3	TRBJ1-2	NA	CASSVGRSYGYTF	TGTGCCAGCAGCGTGGGACGGAGCTATGGCTACACCTTC
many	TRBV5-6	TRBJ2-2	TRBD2	CASSVLAGVGTGELFF	TGTGCCAGCAGCGTACTAGCGGGAGTAGGGACCGGGGAGCTGTTTTTT
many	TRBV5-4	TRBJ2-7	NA	CASTKEAVSYEQYF	TGTGCCAGCACCAAGGAGGCAGTCTCCTACGAGCAGTACTTC
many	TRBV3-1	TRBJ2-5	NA	CASSQEWKETQYF	TGTGCCAGCAGCCAAGAGTGGAAAGAGACCCAGTACTTC
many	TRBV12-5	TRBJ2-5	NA	CASGLVQAGWETQYF	TGTGCTAGTGGTTTGGTACAGGCAGGATGGGAGACCCAGTACTTC
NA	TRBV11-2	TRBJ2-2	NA	CASSSAGAGWPWELFF	TGTGCCAGCAGCTCTGCAGGCGCAGGGTGGCCCTGGGAGCTGTTTTTT
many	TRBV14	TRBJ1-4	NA	CASSQGVEKLFF	TGTGCCAGCAGCCAAGGGGTTGAAAAACTGTTTTTT
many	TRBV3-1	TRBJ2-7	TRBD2	CASSQYGTSRGYEQYF	TGTGCCAGCAGCCAGTACGGGACTAGCCGGGGCTACGAGCAGTACTTC
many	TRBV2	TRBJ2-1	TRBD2	CATSSGNDEQFF	TGTGCCACCTCTAGCGGGAACGATGAGCAGTTCTTC
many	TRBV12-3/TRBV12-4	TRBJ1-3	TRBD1	CASSRGQPHSGNTIYF	TGTGCCAGCAGTCGGGGACAGCCTCACTCTGGAAACACCATATATTTT
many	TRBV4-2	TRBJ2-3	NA	CASSPALGGNTDTQYF	TGTGCCAGCAGCCCAGCCCTCGGCGGTAACACAGATACGCAGTATTTT
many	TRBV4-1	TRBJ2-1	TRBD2	CASSQGLAGGPNNEQFF	TGCGCCAGCAGCCAGGGACTAGCGGGAGGGCCCAACAATGAGCAGTTCTTC
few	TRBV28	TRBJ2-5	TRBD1	CASSFQGAGPRETQYF	TGTGCCAGCAGTTTTCAGGGGGCCGGCCCGCGGGAGACCCAGTACTTC
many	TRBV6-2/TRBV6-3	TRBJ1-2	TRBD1	CASSPTGPLLYTF	TGTGCCAGCAGTCCGACAGGGCCCCTCCTCTACACCTTC
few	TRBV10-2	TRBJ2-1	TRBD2	CASRPAGGYNEQFF	TGCGCCAGCAGACCAGCGGGGGGGTACAATGAGCAGTTCTTC
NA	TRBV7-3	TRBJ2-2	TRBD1	CASSSDRGNTGELFF	TGTGCCAGCAGCTCGGACAGGGGGAACACCGGGGAGCTGTTTTTT
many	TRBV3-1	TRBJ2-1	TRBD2	CASSQDHLSGSSQFF	TGTGCCAGCAGCCAAGATCATCTTAGCGGGAGTTCTCAGTTCTTC
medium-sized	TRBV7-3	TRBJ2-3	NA	CASSPGTSGAVPTDTQYF	TGTGCCAGCAGCCCCGGGACCTCAGGAGCGGTCCCCACAGATACGCAGTATTTT
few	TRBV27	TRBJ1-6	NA	CASSGQINSHLHF	TGTGCCAGCAGCGGACAGATCAATTCACACCTCCACTTT
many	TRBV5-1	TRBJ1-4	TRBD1	CASSPTPGQHEKLFF	TGCGCCAGCAGCCCGACCCCGGGACAGCATGAAAAACTGTTTTTT
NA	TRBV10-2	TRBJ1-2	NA	CASSGGTTNYGYTF	TGCGCCAGCAGTGGGGGCACTACTAACTATGGCTACACCTTC
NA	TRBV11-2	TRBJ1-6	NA	CASSSQGLGDSPLHF	TGTGCCAGCAGCTCGCAGGGTCTTGGGGATTCACCCCTCCACTTT
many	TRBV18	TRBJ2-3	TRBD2	CASSPWGTSGNLDTDTQYF	TGTGCCAGCTCACCATGGGGGACTAGCGGGAATCTGGACACAGATACGCAGTATTTT
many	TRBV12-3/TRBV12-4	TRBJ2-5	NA	CASSLAWGTQYF	TGTGCCAGCAGTTTGGCGTGGGGGACCCAGTACTTC
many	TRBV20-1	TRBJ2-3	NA	CSARDRGGGDTQYF	TGCAGTGCTAGAGATCGGGGTGGCGGTGATACGCAGTATTTT
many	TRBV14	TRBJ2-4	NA	CASSQGPSLSSIKNIQYF	TGTGCCAGCAGCCAAGGCCCCTCTTTGTCATCTATCAAAAACATTCAGTACTTC
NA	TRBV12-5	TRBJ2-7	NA	CASGPSRGHGHEQYF	TGTGCTAGTGGTCCCTCGCGGGGGCATGGCCACGAGCAGTACTTC
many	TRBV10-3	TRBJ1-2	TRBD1	CAISQGQGIANYGYTF	TGTGCCATCAGTCAAGGACAGGGGATCGCTAACTATGGCTACACCTTC
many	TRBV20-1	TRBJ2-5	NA	CSARAAEPQETQYF	TGCAGTGCTAGGGCTGCGGAGCCCCAAGAGACCCAGTACTTC
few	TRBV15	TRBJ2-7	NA	CATRRGLREQYF	TGTGCCACCAGAAGAGGGTTGAGAGAGCAGTACTTC
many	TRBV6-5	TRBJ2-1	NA	CASSYGASVVRNEQFF	TGTGCCAGCAGTTACGGGGCTAGCGTGGTTCGCAATGAGCAGTTCTTC
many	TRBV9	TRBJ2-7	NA	CASSVVDYEQYF	TGTGCCAGCAGCGTAGTTGACTACGAGCAGTACTTC
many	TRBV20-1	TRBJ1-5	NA	CSASAGLNQPQHF	TGCAGTGCTAGTGCGGGCCTGAATCAGCCCCAGCATTTT
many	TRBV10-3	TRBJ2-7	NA	CAISDRDGHYEQYF	TGTGCCATCAGCGACCGGGACGGACACTACGAGCAGTACTTC
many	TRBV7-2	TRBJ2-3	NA	CASSSFQSSSTDTQYF	TGTGCCAGCAGCTCTTTCCAATCATCTAGCACAGATACGCAGTATTTT
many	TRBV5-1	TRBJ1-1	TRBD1	CASSLVFQGAEDTEAFF	TGCGCCAGCAGCTTGGTTTTCCAGGGGGCGGAAGACACTGAAGCTTTCTTT
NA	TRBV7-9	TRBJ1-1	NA	CASSPMNTEAFF	TGTGCCAGCAGCCCAATGAACACTGAAGCTTTCTTT
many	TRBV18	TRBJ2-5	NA	CASSPVDGQETQYF	TGTGCCAGCTCACCGGTAGACGGACAAGAGACCCAGTACTTC
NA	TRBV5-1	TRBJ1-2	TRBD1	CASSFTGGYGYTF	TGCGCCAGCAGCTTTACAGGGGGCTATGGCTACACCTTC
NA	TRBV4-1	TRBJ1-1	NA	CASSSLRPRYEAFF	TGCGCCAGCAGCTCACTGCGGCCCCGTTACGAAGCTTTCTTT
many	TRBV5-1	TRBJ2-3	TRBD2	CASTGTSGSTDTQYF	TGCGCCAGTACCGGGACTAGCGGGAGCACAGATACGCAGTATTTT
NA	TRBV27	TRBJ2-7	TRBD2	CASSLAGGRSEQYF	TGTGCCAGCAGTTTAGCGGGAGGGCGAAGCGAGCAGTACTTC
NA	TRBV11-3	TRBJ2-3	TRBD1	CASSLGQGAAGTQYF	TGTGCCAGCAGCCTTGGACAGGGAGCTGCAGGTACGCAGTATTTT
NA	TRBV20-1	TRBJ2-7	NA	CSASGSFYDQYF	TGCAGTGCTAGTGGGTCGTTCTACGATCAGTACTTC
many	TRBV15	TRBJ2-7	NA	CATSRGASYEQYF	TGTGCCACCAGCAGAGGGGCCTCCTACGAGCAGTACTTC
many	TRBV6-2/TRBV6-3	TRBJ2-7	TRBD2	CASSYSTSGAKEQYF	TGTGCCAGCAGTTACTCGACTAGCGGGGCGAAGGAGCAGTACTTC
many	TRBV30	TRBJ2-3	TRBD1	CASHLVGRGSPDTQYF	TGTGCCTCACACCTCGTGGGCAGGGGGTCCCCAGATACGCAGTATTTT